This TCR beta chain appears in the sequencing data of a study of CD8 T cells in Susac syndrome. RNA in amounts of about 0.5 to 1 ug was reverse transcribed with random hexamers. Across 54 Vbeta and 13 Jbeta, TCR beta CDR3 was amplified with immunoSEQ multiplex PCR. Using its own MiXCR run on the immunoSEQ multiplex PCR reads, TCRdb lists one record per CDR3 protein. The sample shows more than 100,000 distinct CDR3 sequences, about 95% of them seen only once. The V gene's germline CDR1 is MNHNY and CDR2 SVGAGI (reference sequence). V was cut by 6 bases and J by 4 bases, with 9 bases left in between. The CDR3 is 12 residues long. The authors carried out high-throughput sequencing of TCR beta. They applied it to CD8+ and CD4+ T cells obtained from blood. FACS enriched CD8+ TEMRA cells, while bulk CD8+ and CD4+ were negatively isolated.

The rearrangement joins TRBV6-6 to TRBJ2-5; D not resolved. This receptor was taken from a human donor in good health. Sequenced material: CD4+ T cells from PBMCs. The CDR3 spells CASSPRGETQYF. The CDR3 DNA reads TGTGCCAGCAGCCCCCGCGGAGAGACCCAGTACTTC.